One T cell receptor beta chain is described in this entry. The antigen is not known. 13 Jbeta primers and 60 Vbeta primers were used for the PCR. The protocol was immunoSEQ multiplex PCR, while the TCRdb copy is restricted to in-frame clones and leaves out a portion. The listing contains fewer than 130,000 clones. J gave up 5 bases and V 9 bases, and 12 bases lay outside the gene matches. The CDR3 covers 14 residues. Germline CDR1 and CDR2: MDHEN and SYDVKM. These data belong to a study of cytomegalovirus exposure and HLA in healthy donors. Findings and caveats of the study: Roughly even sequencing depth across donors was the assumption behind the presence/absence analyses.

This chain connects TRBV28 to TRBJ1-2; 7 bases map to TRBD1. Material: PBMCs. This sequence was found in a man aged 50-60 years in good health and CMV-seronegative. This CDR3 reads CASLSPGQWYGYTF. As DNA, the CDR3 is TGTGCCAGTTTAAGCCCGGGACAGTGGTATGGCTACACCTTC.